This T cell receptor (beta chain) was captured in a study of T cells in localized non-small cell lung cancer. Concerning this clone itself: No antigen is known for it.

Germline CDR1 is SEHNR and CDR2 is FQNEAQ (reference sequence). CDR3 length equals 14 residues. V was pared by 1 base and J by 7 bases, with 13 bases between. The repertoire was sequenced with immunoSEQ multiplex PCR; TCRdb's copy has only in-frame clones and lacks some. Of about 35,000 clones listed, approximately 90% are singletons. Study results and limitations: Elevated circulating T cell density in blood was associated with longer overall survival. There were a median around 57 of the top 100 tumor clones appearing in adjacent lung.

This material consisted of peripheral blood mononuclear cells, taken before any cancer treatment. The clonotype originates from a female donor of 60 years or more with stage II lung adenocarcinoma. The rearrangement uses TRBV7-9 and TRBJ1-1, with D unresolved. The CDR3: CASSLGYSTFEAFF. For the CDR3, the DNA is TGTGCCAGCAGCTTAGGGTACAGTACATTTGAAGCTTTCTTT.